The clone carrying this TCR beta chain appeared a few times. Its antigen is undetermined. The record originates from a study of T cells after yellow fever vaccination. Study results and caveats: Post-booster samples contained most primary-vaccination clones (roughly 96% CD4, around 90% CD8).

Researchers made TCR cDNA using 5'RACE template switching, and this step added a universal primer site and UMIs. TCRdb ran MiXCR on the 5' RACE reads and lists one entry per CDR3 protein. The sample carries some 390,000 distinct CDR3 sequences, roughly a sixth recorded once. Deletions cut 2 bases from V and 2 bases from J, with 10 bases between. Germline V gene sequence: CDR1 MDHEN, CDR2 SYDVKM. This CDR3 spans 16 amino acids. The gene calls are TRBV28 and TRBJ2-6; D possibly corresponds to TRBD1 (6 bases). The TCR sequence derives from a man between 18 and 35 years old who received the YFV17D yellow fever vaccine. The sequenced sample was PBMCs, obtained before the yellow fever booster vaccination. This CDR3 reads CASSLITGTGANVLTF. The CDR3 DNA reads TGTGCCAGCAGTTTAATTACAGGGACTGGGGCCAACGTCCTGACTTTC. Full variable domain (missing parts from reference TRBV28 and TRBJ2-6): DVKVTQSSRYLVKRTGEKVFLECVQDMDHENMFWYRQDPGLGLRLIYFSYDVKMKEKGDIPEGYSVSREKKERFSLILESASTNQTSMYLCASSLITGTGANVLTFGAGSRLTVL.